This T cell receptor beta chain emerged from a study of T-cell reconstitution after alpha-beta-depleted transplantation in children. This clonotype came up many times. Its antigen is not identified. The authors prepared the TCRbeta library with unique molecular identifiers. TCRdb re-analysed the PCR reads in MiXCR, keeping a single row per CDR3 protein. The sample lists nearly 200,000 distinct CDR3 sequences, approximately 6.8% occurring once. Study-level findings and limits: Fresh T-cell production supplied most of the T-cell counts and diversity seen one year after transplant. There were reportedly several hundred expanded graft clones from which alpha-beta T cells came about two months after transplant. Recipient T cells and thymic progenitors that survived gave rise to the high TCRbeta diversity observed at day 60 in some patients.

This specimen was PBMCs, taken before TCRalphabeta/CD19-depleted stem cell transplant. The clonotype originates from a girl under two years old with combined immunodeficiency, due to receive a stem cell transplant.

CDR3 protein: CASSFWKRGLEAFF. DNA of the CDR3: TGTGCCAGCAGTTTTTGGAAGAGGGGACTTGAAGCTTTCTTT. The rearrangement links TRBV12-3 or TRBV12-4 to TRBJ1-1, with TRBD1 as a possible D gene (5 bases). V lost 3 bases, J lost 7 bases, and 15 bases lay in between. This CDR3 contains 14 residues.